The 20 T cell receptor beta chains given below trace back to one sample, sequenced in a study of T cells in Graves' hyperthyroidism and ophthalmopathy. Amplified regions were TCR beta CDR3 sequences from RNA transcripts. The HTBI primer set was used in a first-round RT-PCR of the TCR CDR3. One entry per CDR3 protein results from TCRdb running MiXCR on the multiplex PCR reads. The table has hundreds of thousands of distinct CDR3 sequences, approximately 36% seen once. Sequenced material: blood. These receptors all come from a woman in her 40s with Graves' hyperthyroidism.

This clonotype was seen just once. This may be a read error: a much more frequent sequence differs by one nucleotide. The J gene is TRBJ1-5, the V gene TRBV29-1; D remains ambiguous. This CDR3 is built from 9 residues. In germline, CDR1 is SQVTM, CDR2 ANQGSEA. The CDR3 region has the DNA TGCAGTCCCCTTCTTCCCCAGCATTTT. Its protein product is CSPLLPQHF.

This clonotype was seen only a few times. The chain uses TRBV5-4 and TRBJ2-7; the D is unclear. CDR3 length equals 12 residues. CDR1 is SGHNT and CDR2 is YYREEE in the germline V gene (reference sequence). Between the trimmed V and J ends, which lost 5 bases and 0 bases, there was a span of 6 bases. The CDR3 loop is CASRGFSYEQYF. CDR3 coding DNA: TGTGCCAGCAGGGGATTCTCCTACGAGCAGTACTTC. The whole variable domain, filled in from reference TRBV5-4 and TRBJ2-7, reads ETGVTQSPTHLIKTRGQQVTLRCSSQSGHNTVSWYQQALGQGPQFIFQYYREEENGRGNFPPRFSGLQFPNYSSELNVNALELDDSALYLCASRGFSYEQYFGPGTRLTVT.

This clonotype has just a few counts. The chain recombines TRBV6-1 with TRBJ2-7, with TRBD2 identical over 7 bases. V lost 5 bases to trimming and J lost 1 base; unmatched junction nucleotides: 8. The CDR3 length is 15 residues. Germline lookup yields CDR1 MNHNS and CDR2 SASEGT. CDR3 DNA: TGTGCCAGCAGTTATGGACTAGGTCTATCCTACGAGCAGTACTTC. The encoded protein is CASSYGLGLSYEQYF.

The V and J genes are TRBV5-1 and TRBJ2-5; D could derive from TRBD1 or TRBD2 (6 bases each). The CDR3 has 16 residues. Germline values: CDR1 SGHRS, CDR2 YFSETQ. With 2 bases removed from V and 2 bases from J, the gap between germline ends came to 16 bases. The CDR3 bases are TGCGCCAGCAGCTTCGGGACACTAGCCCAACAAGAGACCCAGTACTTC. Translating it yields CASSFGTLAQQETQYF. The full variable domain, with the rest looked up from reference TRBV5-1 and TRBJ2-5, is KAGVTQTPRYLIKTRGQQVTLSCSPISGHRSVSWYQQTPGQGLQFLFEYFSETQRNKGNFPGRFSGRQFSNSRSEMNVSTLELGDSALYLCASSFGTLAQQETQYFGPGTRLLVL.

With regard to this clonotype: A much larger clone lies a single base off, so this may be a read error. The V call is TRBV6-5, the J call TRBJ1-2; D unresolved. Germline CDR1 MNHEY, CDR2 SVGAGI. Trimming removed 0 bases at V and 8 bases at J, with 10 bases between. This CDR3 comprises 13 residues. The CDR3 bases are TGTGCCAGCAGTTACTCCGTGGTTATGGGCTACACCTTC. Protein product: CASSYSVVMGYTF.

This clonotype was recorded at least ten times. The chain links TRBV29-1 to TRBJ2-5, with TRBD1 as a possible D gene (5 bases). With 3 bases removed from V and 5 bases from J, the gap between germline ends came to 7 bases. CDR1 is SQVTM, CDR2 ANQGSEA, per germline. The CDR3 has 11 amino acids. CDR3 DNA sequence: TGCAGCGTTGACAGGGATGAGACCCAGTACTTC. Its translation: CSVDRDETQYF.

This clonotype was picked up many times. V usage is TRBV27 and J usage is TRBJ2-6; possibly TRBD1 for D (6 bases). Germline CDR1 and CDR2: MNHEY and SMNVEV (reference sequence). This CDR3 comprises 15 residues. Trimming took off 6 bases at V and 4 bases at J, with 13 bases between the two ends. The chain's CDR3 is CASSPLGAGANVLTF. CDR3 bases: TGTGCCAGCAGCCCACTGGGGGCCGGGGCCAACGTCCTGACTTTC.

The genes are TRBV12-3 or TRBV12-4 and TRBJ2-7; TRBD1 might be the D (5 bases). Trimming took 1 base from V and 5 from J, leaving 9 bases between them. The CDR3 sequence is 13 residues long. The chain's CDR3 is CASSLGGRHEQYF. For the CDR3, the DNA is TGTGCCAGCAGTTTAGGGGGCCGCCACGAGCAGTACTTC.

The chain combines TRBV10-3 with TRBJ2-2, with a tentative D call TRBD1 (6 bases). V was cut by 0 bases and J by 6 bases, with 23 bases left in between. Germline CDR1 is ENHRY and CDR2 is SYGVKD. The CDR3 spans 19 residues. The CDR3 bases are TGTGCCATCAGTGAGTCGACTCGTGCGGAACAGGGTGGTCCCGGGGAGCTGTTTTTT. Its translation: CAISESTRAEQGGPGELFF.

This chain joins TRBV18 and TRBJ1-4, with a tentative D call TRBD1 (5 bases). From germline, CDR1 is KGHSH and CDR2 LQKENI. The CDR3 loop spans 14 amino acids. With 6 bases removed from V and 4 bases from J, the gap between germline ends came to 12 bases. The CDR3 nucleotides are TGTGCCAGCTCCCCGACAGTGGATAATGAAAAACTGTTTTTT. It specifies CASSPTVDNEKLFF.

The chain has TRBV14 and TRBJ2-7, with D uncertain. CDR3 size: 13 residues. V shed 8 bases and J shed 1 base, with 12 bases lying between them. From germline, CDR1 is SGHDN and CDR2 FVKESK. CDR3 sequence (DNA): TGTGCCAGCGGTTCATTAAATTCCTACGAGCAGTACTTC. This translates into CASGSLNSYEQYF.

Many counts were recorded for this clonotype. The genes are TRBV10-3 and TRBJ2-7; D may be TRBD1 (6 bases). The CDR3 runs 13 residues. Germline V CDR1 and CDR2: ENHRY, SYGVKD. V dropped 6 bases and J dropped 1 base, with 10 bases sitting between them. CDR3 protein: CAIRDSSSYEQYF. DNA for the CDR3: TGTGCCATCAGGGACAGCAGTTCCTACGAGCAGTACTTC.

This clonotype was picked up many times. The V gene is TRBV6-4, the J gene TRBJ1-6; D unclear. The germline gives CDR1 MRHNA, CDR2 SNTAGT. With 4 bases removed from V and 6 bases from J, the gap between germline ends came to 10 bases. The CDR3 runs 14 residues. CDR3 coding DNA: TGTGCCAGCAGTGCCCAAAGTGGTAATTCACCCCTCCACTTT. Translated: CASSAQSGNSPLHF.

V and J are TRBV29-1 and TRBJ1-2, with D possibly TRBD1 on 6 matching bases. Germline-derived CDR1 and CDR2 are SQVTM and ANQGSEA. Trimming left V 7 bases short and J 4 bases short, with 13 bases between. There are 12 residues in the CDR3. CDR3 coding DNA: TGCAGCGACGTTACAGGGTTCTATGGCTACACCTTC. Translating it yields CSDVTGFYGYTF.

This chain links TRBV24-1 with TRBJ2-1; D not certain. V shed 1 base and J shed 5 bases, with 8 bases lying between them. This CDR3 has 14 residues. Germline V gene data show CDR1 as KGHDR and CDR2 as SFDVKD. The CDR3 reads CATSDFTENNEQFF. The CDR3 DNA follows: TGTGCCACCAGTGATTTTACAGAGAACAATGAGCAGTTCTTC.

This sequence joins TRBV13 and TRBJ1-2, with D possibly TRBD1 on 6 matching bases. CDR1 and CDR2 from the germline V gene are PRHDT and FYEKMQ (reference sequence). Trimming cost V 6 bases and J 2 bases, with 13 bases left between them. CDR3 length: 14 residues. CDR3 sequence reads: CASRRTGTNYGYTF. For the CDR3, the DNA is TGTGCCAGCAGACGAACCGGGACAAACTATGGCTACACCTTC.

This clonotype was counted at least ten times. V is TRBV7-9 and J is TRBJ2-2; the D is unclear. The ends were cut back, 5 bases at V and 4 bases at J, with 8 bases in the middle. This CDR3 has 13 amino acids. Germline V lookup: CDR1 SEHNR, CDR2 FQNEAQ (reference sequence). The CDR3 nucleotides are TGTGCCAGCAGCCCCACGGTCACCGGGGAGCTGTTTTTT. Protein: CASSPTVTGELFF.

V is TRBV14 and J is TRBJ1-1; 9 bases line up with TRBD1. The CDR3 runs 16 residues. V gave up 2 bases and J gave up 1 base; unmatched junction bases: 5. Germline assignment: CDR1 SGHDN and CDR2 FVKESK. This CDR3 reads CASSQLGTGKNTEAFF. In DNA, the CDR3 is TGTGCCAGCAGCCAATTAGGGACAGGGAAGAACACTGAAGCTTTCTTT. The variable domain in full, completed from reference TRBV14 and TRBJ1-1, reads EAGVTQFPSHSVIEKGQTVTLRCDPISGHDNLYWYRRVMGKEIKFLLHFVKESKQDESGMPNNRFLAERTGGTYSTLKVQPAELEDSGVYFCASSQLGTGKNTEAFFGQGTRLTVV.

Notes on this clonotype: Since no conserved phenylalanine or tryptophan closes the CDR3, a read error is the likely cause. The chain has TRBV10-3 and TRBJ1-5; D not resolved. Germline CDR1 ENHRY, CDR2 SYGVKD. The CDR3 runs 12 residues. The CDR3 region has the DNA TGTACCATCCGGGCTGAGGGTCAGCCCCAGCATTCT. Translation gives CTIRAEGQPQHS.

This clonotype was detected a few times. The chain links TRBV25-1 to TRBJ1-2; D gene ambiguous. CDR1 is MGHDK, CDR2 SYGVNS, per germline. Deletions cut 6 bases from V and 0 bases from J, with 14 bases between. This CDR3 is 15 amino acids long. CDR3 loop: CASSLVSASNYGYTF. The CDR3 nucleotides read TGTGCCAGCAGCTTGGTATCGGCTTCTAACTATGGCTACACCTTC.